This is a list of T cell receptor beta chains from one sample in a study of shared clonotypes between healthy human individuals. The repertoire was sequenced with immunoSEQ multiplex PCR; TCRdb's copy has only in-frame clones and lacks some. The sample includes 1.5 million to 2.5 million clones, about 94% of them seen just once. Sequencing was done on a sample of naive CD8+ T cells sorted from blood. The source is a young man in good health. The CDR3 runs from the conserved cysteine through the conserved F or W. A D gene is named only where the DNA matches it firmly. Clone size is not always given. Where it is, it says once, few, many or a class for expanded clones.

J	V	size	D	length	CDR3	DNA
TRBJ2-3	TRBV5-6	.	TRBD1	17	CASSPSPRQGSTDTQYF	TGTGCCAGCAGCCCCTCCCCCCGACAGGGGTCCACAGATACGCAGTATTTT
TRBJ1-4	TRBV5-4	.	.	12	CASSQEGEKLFF	TGTGCCAGCAGCCAGGAGGGGGAAAAACTGTTTTTT
TRBJ2-6	TRBV30	.	.	12	CAWSFGANVLTF	TGTGCCTGGAGTTTTGGGGCCAACGTCCTGACTTTC
TRBJ2-3	TRBV4-3	.	.	12	CASSQDLDTQYF	TGCGCCAGCAGCCAAGACCTAGATACGCAGTATTTT
TRBJ1-1	TRBV11-2	.	.	15	CASSLGWGVDTEAFF	TGTGCCAGCAGCTTAGGATGGGGGGTGGACACTGAAGCTTTCTTT
TRBJ2-5	TRBV5-6	.	TRBD1	15	CASSPSGQGQETQYF	TGTGCCAGCAGCCCCTCGGGACAGGGCCAAGAGACCCAGTACTTC
TRBJ1-3	TRBV7-2	.	TRBD1	13	CASSSDRGNTIYF	TGTGCCAGCAGCTCCGACAGGGGGAACACCATATATTTT
TRBJ1-5	TRBV6-1	.	TRBD1	14	CASYDRVWHQPQHF	TGTGCCAGCTACGACAGGGTTTGGCATCAGCCCCAGCATTTT
TRBJ2-2	TRBV28	.	TRBD2	17	CASTSTSGGRNTGELFF	TGTGCCAGCACCTCGACTAGCGGGGGGAGGAACACCGGGGAGCTGTTTTTT
TRBJ2-7	TRBV28	.	.	11	CASYRDYEQYF	TGTGCCTCGTACAGGGACTACGAGCAGTACTTC
TRBJ2-7	TRBV27	.	.	15	CASSAGTGISYEQYF	TGTGCCAGCAGTGCTGGGACGGGAATCTCCTACGAGCAGTACTTC
TRBJ2-5	TRBV10-1	.	.	13	CASSEVIGETQYF	TGCGCCAGCAGTGAAGTTATAGGGGAGACCCAGTACTTC
TRBJ2-7	TRBV6-1	once	TRBD1	15	CASSEAGQGQDEQYF	TGTGCCAGCAGTGAAGCGGGACAGGGTCAGGACGAGCAGTACTTC
TRBJ2-7	TRBV6-1	.	TRBD2	15	CASSETGTSGYEQYF	TGTGCCAGCAGTGAAACCGGGACTAGCGGCTACGAGCAGTACTTC
TRBJ2-1	TRBV5-5	.	.	13	CASSLEAYNEQFF	TGTGCCAGCAGTTTAGAGGCGTACAATGAGCAGTTCTTC
TRBJ2-3	TRBV28	once	.	13	CASRGWETDTQYF	TGTGCCAGCCGCGGGTGGGAGACAGATACGCAGTATTTT
TRBJ2-7	TRBV18	.	TRBD1	17	CASSPVLVGQGAYEQYF	TGTGCCAGCTCACCAGTTCTCGTGGGACAGGGGGCCTACGAGCAGTACTTC
TRBJ2-7	TRBV29-1	.	TRBD1	13	CSVSRTGSYEQYF	TGCAGCGTTTCCAGGACAGGGTCCTACGAGCAGTACTTC
TRBJ2-3	TRBV19	.	TRBD2	16	CASSTPPAGGLDTQYF	TGTGCCAGTAGTACCCCCCCGGCGGGGGGGTTGGATACGCAGTATTTT
TRBJ2-7	TRBV27	.	.	16	CASSLSFPIVRNEQYF	TGTGCCAGCAGTTTATCGTTCCCGATCGTTAGGAACGAGCAGTACTTC
TRBJ1-2	TRBV2	.	.	15	CASSVWPSYDYGYTF	TGTGCCAGCAGTGTATGGCCCTCTTACGACTATGGCTACACCTTC
TRBJ2-2	TRBV6-5	.	TRBD1	13	CASRQQGGGELFF	TGTGCCAGCAGGCAACAGGGGGGCGGGGAGCTGTTTTTT
TRBJ2-3	TRBV13	.	TRBD2	16	CASSLPSGIGTDTQYF	TGTGCCAGCAGCTTACCTAGCGGGATTGGGACAGATACGCAGTATTTT
TRBJ2-1	TRBV11-2	.	TRBD2	14	CASSPGGGYNEQFF	TGTGCCAGCAGCCCGGGGGGGGGCTACAATGAGCAGTTCTTC
TRBJ2-7	TRBV9	.	TRBD2	14	CASSITSGGYEQYF	TGTGCCAGCAGCATCACTAGCGGGGGGTACGAGCAGTACTTC
TRBJ2-1	TRBV6-6	.	.	12	CASSPGNNEQFF	TGTGCCAGCAGCCCGGGGAACAATGAGCAGTTCTTC
TRBJ2-7	TRBV5-1	.	.	15	CASSQADRPTYEQYF	TGCGCCAGCAGCCAAGCAGACAGGCCAACCTACGAGCAGTACTTC